Presented here are 20 T cell receptor beta chains from one specimen sequenced in a study of PD-1 blockade in classical Hodgkin lymphoma. Every patient had relapsed following autologous stem cell transplantation, and cohorts differed in brentuximab vedotin exposure. Sequenced by immunoSEQ multiplex PCR; TCRdb stores in-frame clones only, minus some. The top ten clones hold 15% to 20% of a sample with some 23,000 clones, about 71% of them seen once. This material consisted of peripheral blood mononuclear cells (PBMCs), taken at baseline. The receptors originated from a human donor with classical Hodgkin lymphoma.

The count of this clone is one. The chain couples TRBV5-1 to TRBJ2-5, with TRBD2 matching over 14 bases. The J call is in doubt because the DNA end fits TRBJ2-7 better. The length of the CDR3 is 16 residues. Germline loops: CDR1 SGHRS, CDR2 YFSETQ. The CDR3: CASSFGTSGRRDEQYF. CDR3 nucleotide sequence: TGCGCCAGCAGCTTTGGGACTAGCGGGAGACGCGACGAGCAGTACTTC.

V and J are TRBV28 and TRBJ2-1; 7 nucleotides agree with TRBD1. This CDR3 has 13 amino acids. CDR1 and CDR2 (germline): MDHEN, SYDVKM. J lost 5 bases, V lost 4 bases, and 2 bases had no gene match. The CDR3 nucleotides are TGTGCCAGCAGTTCCGGACAGGACAATGAGCAGTTCTTC. It is translated as CASSSGQDNEQFF.

The rearrangement uses TRBV4-3 and TRBJ2-3, with TRBD1 identical over 8 bases. This CDR3 contains 15 residues. With 6 bases clipped from V and 4 bases from J, the junction kept 9 bases outside the gene matches. The V gene's germline CDR1 is LGHNA and CDR2 YSLEER. Here the CDR3 DNA reads TGCGCCAGCAGGTACGACGCAGGGGGCCCAGATACGCAGTATTTT. It specifies CASRYDAGGPDTQYF.

The V call is TRBV5-1, the J call TRBJ2-3, with no clear D. The germline V and J ends were trimmed by 4 bases and 2 bases, with 8 bases remaining between them. The CDR3 is 13 residues long. The germline CDR1 and CDR2 sequences are SGHRS and YFSETQ. The CDR3 is CASSPYDTDTQYF. The CDR3 nucleotides are TGCGCCAGCAGCCCCTACGACACAGATACGCAGTATTTT.

The J gene is TRBJ1-2, the V gene TRBV19; possibly TRBD1 for D (5 bases). The germline gives CDR1 LNHDA, CDR2 SQIVND (reference sequence). V shed 5 bases and J shed 8 bases, with 21 bases lying between them. CDR3 length: 15 residues. In DNA form, the CDR3 reads TGTGCCAGTAGTCCGGGCCCCTCAGGGTTGAGGGGCTACACCTTC. Translated: CASSPGPSGLRGYTF.

This clone was seen more than once but under ten times. J is TRBJ2-1 and V is TRBV10-3; TRBD2 agrees at 7 bases. In germline, CDR1 is ENHRY, CDR2 SYGVKD. V gave up 3 bases and J gave up 4 bases; unmatched junction bases: 0. This CDR3 has 13 amino acids. CDR3 amino acids: CAISEAGYNEQFF. The CDR3 nucleotides read TGTGCCATCAGTGAAGCGGGGTACAATGAGCAGTTCTTC.

The gene calls are TRBV4-2 and TRBJ2-4; the match to TRBD2 covers 11 bases. The V gene end was trimmed by 2 bases and the J gene end by 7 bases; junction bases not matched to a gene: 4. The CDR3 length is 15 residues. The germline CDR1 and CDR2 sequences are LGHNA and YNFKEQ. Here the CDR3 DNA reads TGTGCCAGCAGCCAACGGCTAGCGGGAGGCAACATTCAGTACTTC. Amino acids: CASSQRLAGGNIQYF.

V and J are TRBV6-6 and TRBJ1-4; D not resolved. Germline CDR1 reads MNHNY; CDR2 reads SVGAGI (reference sequence). CDR3 length: 14 residues. The ends were cut back, 6 bases at V and 4 bases at J, with 12 bases in the middle. The CDR3 DNA follows: TGTGCCAGCAGCAGGACTGCTCTTAATGAAAAACTGTTTTTT. The encoded protein is CASSRTALNEKLFF.

The rearrangement links TRBV19 to TRBJ1-3; tentative D call: TRBD1 (5 bases). The CDR3 spans 14 residues. V lost 9 bases, J lost 3 bases, and 15 bases lay in between. Germline lookup yields CDR1 LNHDA and CDR2 SQIVND (reference sequence). CDR3 coding DNA: TGTGCCAGCTCCCTTGGGACTCTTGGAAACACCATATATTTT. This translates into CASSLGTLGNTIYF. Full variable domain (outside the CDR3, taken from reference TRBV19 and TRBJ1-3): DGGITQSPKYLFRKEGQNVTLSCEQNLNHDAMYWYRQDPGQGLRLIYYSQIVNDFQKGDIAEGYSVSREKKESFPLTVTSAQKNPTAFYLCASSLGTLGNTIYFGEGSWLTVV.

V is TRBV7-9 and J is TRBJ1-2; possible D gene TRBD1, 5 bases. V lost 7 bases, J lost 8 bases, and 17 bases lay in between. The CDR3 covers 13 residues. CDR1 SEHNR and CDR2 FQNEAQ come from the germline V gene (reference sequence). The CDR3 region is CASTKAGVLGYTF. The CDR3 DNA follows: TGTGCCAGCACCAAGGCGGGGGTATTGGGCTACACCTTC.

There are a few counts of this clone. The rearrangement joins TRBV6-1 to TRBJ2-2; TRBD1 matches 9 bases. V shed 0 bases and J 3 bases; nucleotides not matched to a gene: 2. The CDR3 sequence is 16 residues long. Germline CDR1 and CDR2: MNHNS and SASEGT. This chain's CDR3 is CASSEAGQGHTGELFF. CDR3 DNA: TGTGCCAGCAGTGAAGCGGGACAGGGACACACCGGGGAGCTGTTTTTT.

The rearrangement links TRBV19 to TRBJ2-3; 10 bases line up with TRBD2. The CDR3 extends over 13 amino acids. The V gene end was trimmed by 7 bases and the J gene end by 9 bases; junction bases not matched to a gene: 7. Germline V gene data show CDR1 as LNHDA and CDR2 as SQIVND (reference sequence). The CDR3 sequence is CASTPSGGTTQYF. CDR3 bases: TGTGCCAGTACCCCTAGCGGGGGAACGACGCAGTATTTT.

A note on this clone: The same CDR3 arises from other DNA sequences in this sample as well. The chain employs TRBV19 and TRBJ2-5; D is possibly TRBD1 (5 bases). The CDR3 extends over 13 amino acids. V lost 4 bases and J lost 1, with 7 bases in between. From germline, CDR1 is LNHDA and CDR2 SQIVND (reference sequence). The CDR3 DNA sequence: TGTGCCAGTAGTAAGGGGTTCCAAGAGACCCAGTACTTC. Protein: CASSKGFQETQYF.

The chain couples TRBV4-2 to TRBJ2-3; D unresolved. The germline V gene has CDR1 LGHNA and CDR2 YNFKEQ. This CDR3 is built from 13 residues. V lost 4 bases, J lost 3 bases, and 8 bases lay in between. CDR3 residues: CASSPLRTDTQYF. The CDR3 nucleotides read TGTGCCAGCAGCCCGTTGCGGACAGATACGCAGTATTTT.

In its sample, this clone was seen once. The genes are TRBV19 and TRBJ2-1; TRBD2 matches at 8 bases. V lost 5 bases, J lost 4 bases, and 10 bases stayed unmatched. The CDR3 extends over 16 amino acids. Germline V CDR1 and CDR2: LNHDA, SQIVND (reference sequence). The CDR3 sequence is CASSPRRLASYNEQFF. The CDR3 coding sequence is TGTGCCAGTAGTCCCCGCCGACTAGCGTCGTACAATGAGCAGTTCTTC.

This chain links TRBV18 with TRBJ2-2; D is unclear. This CDR3 comprises 13 residues. CDR1 is KGHSH and CDR2 is LQKENI in the germline V gene. Trimming cost V 3 bases and J 5 bases, with 7 bases left between them. The CDR3 is CASSPRETGELFF. CDR3 DNA: TGTGCCAGCTCACCTAGGGAAACCGGGGAGCTGTTTTTT.

The chain couples TRBV9 to TRBJ1-3; tentatively, D is TRBD1 (5 bases). The germline V gene has CDR1 SGDLS and CDR2 YYNGEE. The CDR3 sequence is 17 residues long. V was cut by 0 bases and J by 2 bases, with 15 bases left in between. In DNA, the CDR3 is TGTGCCAGCAGCGTAGAAGGGACGGGAGGACCTGGAAACACCATATATTTT. Its translation: CASSVEGTGGPGNTIYF.

V is TRBV28 and J is TRBJ1-3; maybe TRBD1 (5 bases). The V and J ends lost 5 bases and 4 bases respectively, with 9 bases between them. The CDR3 length is 13 residues. Germline CDR1 MDHEN, CDR2 SYDVKM. As DNA, the CDR3 is TGTGCCAGCAGTACAGGTGTCGGAAACACCATATATTTT. It yields the protein CASSTGVGNTIYF.

In this sample, this clone turned up a few times. V gene TRBV5-6 combines with J gene TRBJ1-5, with a tentative D call TRBD1 (6 bases). This CDR3 is 16 amino acids long. Trimming pared 0 bases from V and 4 bases from J, leaving 14 bases between. Looked up from germline, CDR1 is SGHDT and CDR2 is YYEEEE. DNA for the CDR3: TGTGCCAGCAGCTTGGGGGGGGCCTCTTGGAATCAGCCCCAGCATTTT. This codes for CASSLGGASWNQPQHF. The whole variable domain, remainder taken from reference TRBV5-6 and TRBJ1-5, is DAGVTQSPTHLIKTRGQQVTLRCSPKSGHDTVSWYQQALGQGPQFIFQYYEEEERQRGNFPDRFSGHQFPNYSSELNVNALLLGDSALYLCASSLGGASWNQPQHFGDGTRLSIL.

The V call is TRBV28, the J call TRBJ1-2; TRBD1 matches 9 bases. Per the germline V gene, CDR1 is MDHEN and CDR2 is SYDVKM. The junction had 8 bases not matched to a gene; V was cut back by 5 bases and J by 7 bases. CDR3 length equals 14 residues. For the CDR3, the DNA is TGTGCCAGCAGTCCCGGGACAGGGCGTCGTGGCTACACCTTC. Amino acid sequence: CASSPGTGRRGYTF.